This T cell receptor beta chain originates from a study of cytomegalovirus exposure and HLA in healthy donors. Whole-study context: The early release's HLA-typed donors yielded tens of millions of unique TCRs.

The CDR3 sequence is 13 residues long. V lost 2 bases to trimming and J lost 3 bases, with 8 bases between them. Germline loops: CDR1 KGHSH, CDR2 LQKENI. The PCR used 60 Vbeta and 13 Jbeta primers. Using immunoSEQ multiplex PCR, the repertoire was profiled, and TCRdb retains in-frame clones only, with some absent. Here the sample spans over 45,000 clones, around 82% being singletons. This chain links TRBV18 with TRBJ2-7; D possibly corresponds to TRBD1 (5 bases). The TCR originated in a female donor in good health and CMV-seronegative. The sequencing input was PBMCs. CDR3 residues: CASSPIGDYEQYF. The DNA for the CDR3 is TGTGCCAGCTCACCAATAGGGGACTACGAGCAGTACTTC.